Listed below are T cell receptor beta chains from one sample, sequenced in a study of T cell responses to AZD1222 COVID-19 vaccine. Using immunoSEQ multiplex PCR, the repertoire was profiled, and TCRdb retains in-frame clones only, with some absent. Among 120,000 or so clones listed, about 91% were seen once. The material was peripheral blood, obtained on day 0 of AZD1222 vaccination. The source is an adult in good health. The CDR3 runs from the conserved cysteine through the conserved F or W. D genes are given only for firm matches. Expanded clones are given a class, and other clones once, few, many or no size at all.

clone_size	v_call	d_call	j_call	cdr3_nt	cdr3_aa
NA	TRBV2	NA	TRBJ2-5	TGTGCCAGCAGAGCGGGACAGGACCAAGAGACCCAGTACTTC	CASRAGQDQETQYF
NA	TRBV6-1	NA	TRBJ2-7	TGTGCCAGCAGTGAAGTCAGGATCGGCCCCTACGAGCAGTACTTC	CASSEVRIGPYEQYF
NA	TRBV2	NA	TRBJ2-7	TGTGCCAGCAGCGGTCACTACGAGCAGTACTTC	CASSGHYEQYF
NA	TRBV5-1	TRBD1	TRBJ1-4	TGCGCCAGCAGCTTGGTGGGACAGGGGATTGAAAAACTGTTTTTT	CASSLVGQGIEKLFF
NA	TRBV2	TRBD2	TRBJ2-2	TGTGCCAGCAGGGAGGCGGGGGGCCCTAACACCGGGGAGCTGTTTTTT	CASREAGGPNTGELFF
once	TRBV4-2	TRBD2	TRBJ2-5	TGTGCCAGCAGCCAAGAGGGGTTTACTAGCGGGAGGGGCGGAGAGACCCAGTACTTC	CASSQEGFTSGRGGETQYF
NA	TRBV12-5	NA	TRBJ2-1	TGTGCTAGTGGTTTGGTACTCGAGCGGACAGCCCACAATGAGCAGTTCTTC	CASGLVLERTAHNEQFF
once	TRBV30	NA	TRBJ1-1	TGTGCCTGCAAACTTGGAAACTGGAGCAACACTGAAGCTTTCTTT	CACKLGNWSNTEAFF
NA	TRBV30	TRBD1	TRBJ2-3	TGTGCCTGGAGTGTCAGTACAGGGGAAACAGATACGCAGTATTTT	CAWSVSTGETDTQYF
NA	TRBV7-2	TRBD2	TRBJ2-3	TGTGCCAGCAGCCTTAATGCGCTAGCGGGAGCAGATACGCAGTATTTT	CASSLNALAGADTQYF
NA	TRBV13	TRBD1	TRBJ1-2	TGTGCCAGCAGCTTATCAGGGGGCTTTGACTATGGCTACACCTTC	CASSLSGGFDYGYTF
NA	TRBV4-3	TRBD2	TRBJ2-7	TGCGCCAGCAGCCAAGATCGTCCAGCGGGAGGATTCTACGAGCAGTACTTC	CASSQDRPAGGFYEQYF
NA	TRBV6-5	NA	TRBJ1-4	TGTGCCAGCAGTCCACGGAGGGTTAATGAAAAACTGTTTTTT	CASSPRRVNEKLFF
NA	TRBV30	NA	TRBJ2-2	TGTGCCATCCCGGGACATTCGAACACCGGGGAGCTGTTTTTT	CAIPGHSNTGELFF
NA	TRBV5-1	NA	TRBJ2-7	TGCGCCAGCAGCTTCCTATCGGGCTTGCAGTACTTC	CASSFLSGLQYF
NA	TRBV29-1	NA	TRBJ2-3	TGCAGCGTTGAAGATCCCCAACAGCTAAGCACAGATACGCAGTATTTT	CSVEDPQQLSTDTQYF
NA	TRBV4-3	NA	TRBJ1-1	TGCGCCAGCAGCCAACAAGACAGACTGAACACTGAAGCTTTCTTT	CASSQQDRLNTEAFF
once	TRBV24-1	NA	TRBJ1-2	TGTGCCACCAGTGACCATAGGGGCTACACCTTC	CATSDHRGYTF
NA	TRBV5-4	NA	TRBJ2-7	TGTGCCAGCAGCTACAAAGCAGGGAGCTCCTACGAGCAGTACTTC	CASSYKAGSSYEQYF
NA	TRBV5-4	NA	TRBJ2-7	TGTGCCAGCAGCTTTGAGGGAACCTACGAGCAGTACTTC	CASSFEGTYEQYF
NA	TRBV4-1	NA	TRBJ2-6	TGCGCCAGCAGCCCCATTTGGGGGGCTCCCAACGTCCTGACTTTC	CASSPIWGAPNVLTF
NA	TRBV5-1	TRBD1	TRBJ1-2	TGCGCCAGCAGCTCCTCCGGGACAGGGAGCTCAGGCTACACCTTC	CASSSSGTGSSGYTF
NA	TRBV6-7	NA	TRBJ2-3	TGTGCCAGCAGCCACCCTACCATATACACAGATACGCAGTATTTT	CASSHPTIYTDTQYF
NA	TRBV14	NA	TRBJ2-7	TGTGCCAGCAGGGGAGTCGGGAACGAGCAGTACTTC	CASRGVGNEQYF
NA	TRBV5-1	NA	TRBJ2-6	TGCGCCAGCAGCTTGGACAGGAACTCTGGGGCCAACGTCCTGACTTTC	CASSLDRNSGANVLTF
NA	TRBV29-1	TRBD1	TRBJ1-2	TGCAGCGTTCCGGGACAGGGGAATGGCTACACCTTC	CSVPGQGNGYTF
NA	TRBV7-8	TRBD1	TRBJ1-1	TGTGCCAGCAGCCCTACAGGGGGCATGAAGACTGAAGCTTTCTTT	CASSPTGGMKTEAFF
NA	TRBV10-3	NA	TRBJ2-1	TGTGCCACCTACGCTGAGAGGAACAATGAGCAGTTCTTC	CATYAERNNEQFF
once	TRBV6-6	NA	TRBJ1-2	TGTGCCACCCAAAGAGGGGAGGACTATGGCTACACCTTC	CATQRGEDYGYTF
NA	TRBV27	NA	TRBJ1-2	TGTGCCAGCAGTTTATCGTGGGGTAGTAACTATGGCTACACCTTC	CASSLSWGSNYGYTF
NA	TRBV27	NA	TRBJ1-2	TGTGCCAGCAGTGGCTCCGGAGTCTATGGCTACACCTTC	CASSGSGVYGYTF
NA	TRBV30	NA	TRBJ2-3	TGTGCCGGGGGGCCGGGAGGTCCAGATACGCAGTATTTT	CAGGPGGPDTQYF
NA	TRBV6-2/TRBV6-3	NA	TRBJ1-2	TGTGCCAGCAGTTACCCCGGGATCCCGAAGGGCAATGGCTACACCTTC	CASSYPGIPKGNGYTF
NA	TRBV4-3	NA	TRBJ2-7	TGCGCCAGCAGCCAAGGGCCCGGAACTAACTACGAGCAGTACTTC	CASSQGPGTNYEQYF
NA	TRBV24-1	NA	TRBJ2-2	TGTGCCACCAGTGATTTTATGGCAACCGGGAGCACAAGACCTAACACCGGGGAGCTGTTTTTT	CATSDFMATGSTRPNTGELFF
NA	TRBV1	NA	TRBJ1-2	TGCACCAGCAGCCCCCACCAGCGGCAGGGCTATGGCTACACCTTC	CTSSPHQRQGYGYTF
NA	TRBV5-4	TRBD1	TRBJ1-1	TGTGCCAGCAGTCCCAGGGGGGGGCGATTATCGACTGAAGCTTTCTTT	CASSPRGGRLSTEAFF
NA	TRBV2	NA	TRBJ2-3	TGTGCCAGCGTTTCCGCCCTCGGGATACCACTCACAGATACGCAGTATTTT	CASVSALGIPLTDTQYF
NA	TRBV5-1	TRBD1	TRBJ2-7	TGCGCCAGCAGCTCCCAGGGGGTCTACGAGCAGTACTTC	CASSSQGVYEQYF
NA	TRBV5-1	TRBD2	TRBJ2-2	TGCGCCAGCAGCACCGGGACTAGCGGGCCGTACACCGGGGAGCTGTTTTTT	CASSTGTSGPYTGELFF
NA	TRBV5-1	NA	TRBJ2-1	TGCGCCAGCAGCTTGGAACAGCTCTCCTACAATGAGCAGTTCTTC	CASSLEQLSYNEQFF
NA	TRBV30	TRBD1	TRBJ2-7	TGTGCCTGGAACCGGGACAGCCACGAGCAGTACTTC	CAWNRDSHEQYF
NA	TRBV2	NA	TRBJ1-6	TGTGCCAGCAGTGAGACACAGAGCTCCTATAATTCACCCCTCCACTTT	CASSETQSSYNSPLHF
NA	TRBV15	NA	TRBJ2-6	TGTGCCACCAGCAGAGATACCAGGGAATCTGGGGCCAACGTCCTGACTTTC	CATSRDTRESGANVLTF
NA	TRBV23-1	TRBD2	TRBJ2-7	TGCGCCAGCAGGGGCGGGAGGGGTCCCCTGGCCTACGAGCAGTACTTC	CASRGGRGPLAYEQYF